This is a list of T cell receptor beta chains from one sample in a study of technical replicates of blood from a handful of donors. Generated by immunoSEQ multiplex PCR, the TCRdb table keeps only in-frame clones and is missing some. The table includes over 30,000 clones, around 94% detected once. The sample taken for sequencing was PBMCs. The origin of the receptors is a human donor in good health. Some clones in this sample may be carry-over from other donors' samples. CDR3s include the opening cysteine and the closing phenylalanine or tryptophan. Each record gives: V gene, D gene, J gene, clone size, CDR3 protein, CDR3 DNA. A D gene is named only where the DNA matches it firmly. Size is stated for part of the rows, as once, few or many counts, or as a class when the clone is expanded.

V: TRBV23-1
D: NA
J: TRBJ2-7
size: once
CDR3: CASSQSPTTLGEQYF
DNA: TGCGCCAGCAGTCAATCGCCGACTACACTTGGCGAGCAGTACTTC

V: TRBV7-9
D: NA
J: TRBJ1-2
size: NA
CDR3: CASSLEFGSGYTF
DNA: TGTGCCAGCAGCTTAGAATTCGGGTCCGGCTACACCTTC

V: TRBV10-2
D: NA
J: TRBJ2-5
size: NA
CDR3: CATRSGPVETQYF
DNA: TGCGCCACCCGAAGCGGACCTGTAGAGACCCAGTACTTC

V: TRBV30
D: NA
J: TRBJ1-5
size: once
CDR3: CAWSPFSGSNQPQHF
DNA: TGTGCCTGGAGTCCGTTCTCGGGGAGCAATCAGCCCCAGCATTTT

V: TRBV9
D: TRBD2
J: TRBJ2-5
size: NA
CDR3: CASSVAGLAGAWETQYF
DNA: TGTGCCAGCAGCGTAGCGGGACTAGCGGGAGCGTGGGAGACCCAGTACTTC

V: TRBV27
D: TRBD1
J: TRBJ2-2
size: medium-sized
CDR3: CASSQTGTGGYGGELFF
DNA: TGTGCCAGCAGCCAAACCGGGACAGGGGGCTACGGCGGGGAGCTGTTTTTT

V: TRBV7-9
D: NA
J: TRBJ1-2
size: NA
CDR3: CASSPPGGLLSNYGYTF
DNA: TGTGCCAGCAGCCCCCCCGGAGGCCTGCTATCTAACTATGGCTACACCTTC

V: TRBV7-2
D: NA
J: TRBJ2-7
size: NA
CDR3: CAARSRSSSYEQYF
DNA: TGTGCCGCGCGATCTAGGTCTTCCTCCTACGAGCAGTACTTC

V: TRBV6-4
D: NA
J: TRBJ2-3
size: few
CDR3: CASSDSKGADTQYF
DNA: TGTGCCAGCAGTGACTCCAAGGGGGCAGATACGCAGTATTTT

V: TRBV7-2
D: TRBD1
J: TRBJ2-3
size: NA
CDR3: CASSKTGKARTDTQYF
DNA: TGTGCCAGCAGCAAGACAGGGAAAGCCCGCACAGATACGCAGTATTTT

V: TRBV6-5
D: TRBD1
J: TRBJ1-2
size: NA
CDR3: CASRGQVNYGYTF
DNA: TGTGCCAGCAGGGGACAGGTGAACTATGGCTACACCTTC

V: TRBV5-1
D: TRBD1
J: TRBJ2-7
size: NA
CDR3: CASRAGTGSYEQYF
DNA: TGCGCCAGCAGAGCCGGGACAGGGTCGTACGAGCAGTACTTC

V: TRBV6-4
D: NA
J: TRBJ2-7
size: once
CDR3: CARDRSGEQYF
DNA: TGTGCCAGGGACCGTTCGGGAGAGCAGTACTTC

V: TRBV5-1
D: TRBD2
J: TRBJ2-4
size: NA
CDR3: CASSRTSGSDNIQYF
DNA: TGCGCCAGCAGCCGGACTAGCGGGAGTGATAACATTCAGTACTTC

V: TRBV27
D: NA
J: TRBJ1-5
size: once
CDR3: CASSRGGQGGQPQHF
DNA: TGTGCCAGCAGTCGGGGGGGGCAGGGCGGTCAGCCCCAGCATTTT

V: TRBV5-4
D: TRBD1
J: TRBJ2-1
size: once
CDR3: CASSRGQGARNEQFF
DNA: TGTGCCAGCAGCCGGGGACAGGGGGCGCGTAATGAGCAGTTCTTC

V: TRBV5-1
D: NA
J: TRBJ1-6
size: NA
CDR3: CASSLDPTGKSSPLHF
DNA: TGCGCCAGCAGCTTGGATCCAACAGGGAAAAGTTCACCCCTCCACTTT

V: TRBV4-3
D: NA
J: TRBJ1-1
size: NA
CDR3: CASSQDLDSLLGAFF
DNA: TGCGCCAGCAGCCAAGATCTGGACAGCCTGCTGGGGGCTTTCTTT

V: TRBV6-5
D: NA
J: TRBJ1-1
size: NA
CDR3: CASRQTSVNTEAFF
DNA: TGTGCCAGCAGACAGACGTCCGTGAACACTGAAGCTTTCTTT

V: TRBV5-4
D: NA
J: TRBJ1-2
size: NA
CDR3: CASSRAGGNGYTF
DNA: TGTGCCAGCAGCCGGGCGGGAGGTAATGGCTACACCTTC

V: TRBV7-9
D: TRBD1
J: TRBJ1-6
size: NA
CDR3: CASSEIITGVDSPLHF
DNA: TGTGCCAGCAGCGAGATTATAACAGGGGTCGATTCACCCCTCCACTTT

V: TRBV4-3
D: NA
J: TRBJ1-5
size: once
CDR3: CASSQEARQPQHF
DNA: TGCGCCAGCAGCCAAGAAGCACGGCAGCCCCAGCATTTT

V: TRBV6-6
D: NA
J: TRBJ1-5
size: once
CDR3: CASSQQGSSNQPQHF
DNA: TGTGCCAGCAGTCAACAGGGCAGTAGCAATCAGCCCCAGCATTTT

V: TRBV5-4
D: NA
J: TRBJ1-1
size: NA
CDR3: CASSLAGMNTEAFF
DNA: TGTGCCAGCAGCTTGGCAGGGATGAACACTGAAGCTTTCTTT

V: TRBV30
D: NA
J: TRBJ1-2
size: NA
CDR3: CAWSVYGVGGGYTF
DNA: TGTGCCTGGAGTGTGTATGGGGTAGGGGGTGGCTACACCTTC

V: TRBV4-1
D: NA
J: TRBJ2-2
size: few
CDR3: CASSHSKGPGELFF
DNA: TGCGCCAGCAGCCACTCGAAGGGGCCCGGGGAGCTGTTTTTT

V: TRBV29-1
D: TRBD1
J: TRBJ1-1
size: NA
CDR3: CSVKTGDTEAFF
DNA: TGCAGCGTCAAAACAGGGGACACTGAAGCTTTCTTT

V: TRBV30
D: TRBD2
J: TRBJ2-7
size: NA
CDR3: CAWSVRGGSYEQYF
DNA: TGTGCCTGGAGTGTACGAGGCGGGAGCTACGAGCAGTACTTC

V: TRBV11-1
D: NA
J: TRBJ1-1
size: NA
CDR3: CASSSATGYTEAFF
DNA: TGTGCCAGCAGCTCAGCCACAGGGTACACTGAAGCTTTCTTT

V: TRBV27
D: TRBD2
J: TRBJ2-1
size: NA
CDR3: CASSFTGLAGYNEQFF
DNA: TGTGCCAGCAGTTTCACGGGACTAGCGGGATACAATGAGCAGTTCTTC

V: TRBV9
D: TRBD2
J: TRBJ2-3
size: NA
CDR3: CASTPGPGTRASTDTQYF
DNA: TGTGCCAGCACACCGGGGCCCGGGACTAGGGCTAGCACAGATACGCAGTATTTT

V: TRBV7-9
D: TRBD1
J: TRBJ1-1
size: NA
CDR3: CASSHFAGTGGEAFF
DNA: TGTGCCAGCAGCCACTTCGCCGGGACAGGGGGTGAAGCTTTCTTT

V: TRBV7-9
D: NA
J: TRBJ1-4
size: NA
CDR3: CASRRGINEKLFF
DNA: TGTGCCAGCAGGAGAGGGATTAATGAAAAACTGTTTTTT

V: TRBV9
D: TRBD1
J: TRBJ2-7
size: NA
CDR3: CASSVEDRVGEQYF
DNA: TGTGCCAGCAGCGTAGAGGACAGGGTAGGCGAGCAGTACTTC

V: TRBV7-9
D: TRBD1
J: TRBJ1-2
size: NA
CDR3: CASSKGQLYGYTF
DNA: TGTGCCAGCAGCAAGGGACAGCTCTATGGCTACACCTTC

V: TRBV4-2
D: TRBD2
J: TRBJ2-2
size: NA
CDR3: CASSQASGGRSNTGELFF
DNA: TGTGCCAGCAGCCAAGCTAGCGGGGGCCGTTCGAACACCGGGGAGCTGTTTTTT

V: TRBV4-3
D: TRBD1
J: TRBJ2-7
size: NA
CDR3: CASSQVFTGDRFFEQYF
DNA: TGCGCCAGCAGCCAAGTCTTCACAGGGGATCGCTTTTTTGAGCAGTACTTC

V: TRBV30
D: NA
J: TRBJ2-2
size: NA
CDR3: CAWNPGALNTGELFF
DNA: TGTGCCTGGAATCCAGGGGCGCTTAATACCGGGGAGCTGTTTTTT

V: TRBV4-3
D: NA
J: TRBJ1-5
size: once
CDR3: CASSQALNSNQPQHF
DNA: TGCGCCAGCAGCCAAGCCCTTAATAGCAATCAGCCCCAGCATTTT

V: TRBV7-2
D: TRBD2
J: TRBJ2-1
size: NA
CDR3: CASSLAGLAGAYNEQFF
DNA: TGTGCCAGCAGCTTAGCAGGACTAGCGGGGGCCTACAATGAGCAGTTCTTC